This passage covers 23 T cell receptor beta chains from one sample sequenced in a study of T cells in Graves' hyperthyroidism and ophthalmopathy. There were TCR beta CDR3 regions amplified from RNA transcripts. HTBI primers drove first-round RT-PCR of the TCR CDR3. TCRdb fed the multiplex PCR reads into MiXCR, producing one record per CDR3 protein. The sample consists of around 35,000 distinct CDR3 sequences, around 52% of them appearing once. The specimen sequenced was blood. The receptors originated from a middle-aged woman with Graves' ophthalmopathy.

CDR3 in DNA: TGTGTCATCAGCTCCTGGGACAGGGAAGAGACCCAGTACTTC. Translating it yields CVISSWDREETQYF. V and J are TRBV15 and TRBJ2-5; 9 nucleotides match TRBD1. This CDR3 region has 14 residues. CDR1 and CDR2 (germline): LNHNV, YYDKDF (reference sequence).

The chain joins TRBV7-9 to TRBJ1-5; D is possibly TRBD1 (6 bases). CDR3 length: 13 amino acids. Germline V CDR1 and CDR2: SEHNR, FQNEAQ (reference sequence). Between the trimmed V and J ends, which lost 11 bases and 8 bases, there was a span of 19 bases. The chain's CDR3 is CAWSVGGREPQHF. As DNA, the CDR3 is TGTGCCTGGAGTGTAGGGGGGAGGGAGCCCCAGCATTTT.

As to this clonotype: A much larger clone lies a single base off, so this may be a read error. This rearrangement joins TRBV6-5 to TRBJ2-4; D is unresolved. CDR3 size: 16 residues. Germline V CDR1 and CDR2: MNHEY, SVGAGI. The CDR3 DNA reads as TGTGCCAGCAGATCCGGCAGGATTTATGACAAAAACAGTCAGTACTTC. This translates into CASRSGRIYDKNSQYF.

V is TRBV29-1 and J is TRBJ2-1; D assignment may be TRBD1 or TRBD2 (5 bases each). V was trimmed by 3 bases and J by 7 bases, leaving 10 bases between them. Germline V CDR1 and CDR2: SQVTM, ANQGSEA. This CDR3 has 12 amino acids. CDR3 region: CSVDGARNEQFF. DNA for the CDR3: TGCAGCGTTGACGGGGCTCGGAATGAGCAGTTCTTC.

The chain combines TRBV25-1 with TRBJ2-7; 7 bases align to TRBD1. The germline V gene encodes CDR1 MGHDK and CDR2 SYGVNS. V lost 6 bases and J lost 2; bases outside the gene matches: 7. The CDR3 consists of 14 residues. CDR3 amino acids: CASRGGKGTYEQYF. CDR3 bases: TGTGCCAGCAGAGGGGGCAAGGGGACCTACGAGCAGTACTTC.

The rearrangement links TRBV7-3 to TRBJ2-2; D uncertain. CDR1 SGHTA and CDR2 FQGTGA come from the germline V gene. Trimming shortened V by 5 bases and J by 7 bases, and 17 bases separated the two germline ends. The CDR3 is made up of 15 amino acids. The CDR3, as DNA: TGTGCCAGCAGCGTAGGCTACCGAACAGACGGGGAGCTGTTTTTT. Translated, it gives CASSVGYRTDGELFF.

This clonotype was counted ten times or more. The rearrangement links TRBV6-1 to TRBJ2-3; TRBD2 agrees at 9 bases. The ends lost 2 bases at V and 1 base at J; junction bases unmatched: 7. Germline CDR1 is MNHNS and CDR2 is SASEGT. The CDR3 length is 17 residues. The CDR3 loop reads CASSENAAGGGTDTQYF. The CDR3 bases are TGTGCCAGCAGTGAAAATGCAGCGGGAGGTGGCACAGATACGCAGTATTTT.

This clonotype showed up many times. The chain has TRBV20-1 and TRBJ2-3; maybe TRBD2 (7 bases). The CDR3 loop spans 15 amino acids. Germline V gene lookup returns CDR1 DFQATT and CDR2 SNEGSKA (reference sequence). V gave up 1 base and J gave up 4 bases, with 15 bases separating them. The CDR3 DNA follows: TGCAGTGCTAGAGTACGAGGGGGGGCGGCAGATACGCAGTATTTT. The encoded protein is CSARVRGGAADTQYF.

A single count supports this clonotype. V and J are TRBV9 and TRBJ2-7; 7 bases line up with TRBD2. The CDR3 length is 13 residues. The V and J ends lost 4 bases and 3 bases, in that order; junction bases with no gene match: 4. The germline CDR1 and CDR2 sequences are SGDLS and YYNGEE. This chain's CDR3 is CASSPPGGYEQYF. CDR3 coding DNA: TGTGCCAGCAGCCCTCCGGGAGGCTACGAGCAGTACTTC.

This chain uses TRBV5-5 with TRBJ1-2; no clear D. This CDR3 is 12 amino acids long. V shed 4 bases and J shed 8 bases, with 12 bases lying between them. The germline V gene encodes CDR1 SGHKS and CDR2 YYEKEE (reference sequence). The CDR3 nucleotides are TGTGCCAGCAGCCTCATATGGGGAGGCTACACCTTC. This gives the protein CASSLIWGGYTF.

This clonotype was recorded many times. The CDR3 DNA is TGTGCCAGCTCACCATACCGGGACACTGATTCACCCCTCCACTTT. This translates into CASSPYRDTDSPLHF. The V gene is TRBV18, the J gene TRBJ1-6; weak D call: TRBD1 (6 bases). Per the germline V gene, CDR1 is KGHSH and CDR2 is LQKENI. The ends were cut back, 2 bases at V and 8 bases at J, with 13 bases in the middle. The CDR3 spans 15 residues.

This clonotype was picked up many times. The chain combines TRBV28 with TRBJ1-5; D gene unclear. Trimming shortened V by 4 bases and J by 5 bases, and 24 bases separated the two germline ends. Germline CDR1 is MDHEN and CDR2 is SYDVKM. CDR3 length: 18 amino acids. The CDR3 nucleotides are TGTGCCAGCAGTTCGTCACCCGGGTTAGGCTCAGTGGATCAGCCCCAGCATTTT. As protein: CASSSSPGLGSVDQPQHF.

This clonotype was observed at least ten times. The chain joins TRBV11-2 to TRBJ2-1; TRBD2 agrees at 8 bases. Germline-derived CDR1 and CDR2 are SGHAT and FQNNGV. V lost 3 bases and J lost 1; bases outside the gene matches: 5. The CDR3 spans 16 residues. The CDR3 loop is CASSFQTSVSYNEQFF. The CDR3 nucleotides are TGTGCCAGCAGCTTCCAGACTAGCGTTTCCTACAATGAGCAGTTCTTC.

This clonotype was seen many times. The chain recombines TRBV11-2 with TRBJ1-3; D is unresolved. The ends were cut back, 2 bases at V and 6 bases at J, with 17 bases in the middle. The CDR3 has 16 amino acids. The germline CDR1 and CDR2 sequences are SGHAT and FQNNGV. The CDR3 nucleotides read TGTGCCAGCAGCTTAATCACCAGGAAAGAGGTAAACACCATATATTTT. This sequence encodes CASSLITRKEVNTIYF.

This clonotype has ten or more counts. The chain is built from TRBV6-1 and TRBJ2-1; the D is unclear. The germline V gene encodes CDR1 MNHNS and CDR2 SASEGT. V lost 3 bases and J lost 0, with 6 bases in between. CDR3 size: 14 residues. CDR3 bases: TGTGCCAGCAGTGAGAGTCCCTCCTACAATGAGCAGTTCTTC. It translates to CASSESPSYNEQFF.

This chain joins TRBV6-5 and TRBJ2-7; tentatively, D is TRBD2 (5 bases). Between the trimmed V and J ends, which lost 6 bases and 9 bases, there was a span of 12 bases. The CDR3 runs 11 residues. Per the germline V gene, CDR1 is MNHEY and CDR2 is SVGAGI. The CDR3 reads CASSSLARQYF. DNA of the CDR3: TGTGCCAGCAGCTCCCTAGCAAGGCAGTACTTC.

This clonotype occurred many times. The gene calls are TRBV6-5 and TRBJ1-4; D remains ambiguous. This CDR3 spans 12 amino acids. CDR1 MNHEY and CDR2 SVGAGI come from the germline V gene. CDR3 residues: CACGSSSEKLFF. As DNA, the CDR3 is TGTGCATGTGGGTCGAGCAGTGAAAAACTGTTTTTT.

The V and J genes are TRBV7-9 and TRBJ1-2; the D gene is possibly TRBD1 (6 bases). V shed 3 bases and J shed 8 bases, with 10 bases lying between them. Germline V gene sequence: CDR1 SEHNR, CDR2 FQNEAQ (reference sequence). CDR3 length: 12 residues. The CDR3 loop reads CASSFAGAGYTF. The CDR3 DNA sequence: TGTGCCAGCAGCTTCGCGGGGGCGGGCTACACCTTC.

Worth noting for this clonotype: A junction boundary mismatches the germline segment, possibly from a read error. The chain has TRBV7-2 and TRBJ2-7; D unresolved. The germline CDR1 and CDR2 sequences are SGHTA and FQGNSA. CDR3 size: 14 residues. CDR3 protein: CASSVQLGYYEQYF. Here the CDR3 DNA reads TGCGCCAGCAGCGTCCAGCTAGGCTACTACGAGCAGTACTTC. Based on the CDR3 plus reference TRBV7-2 and TRBJ2-7, the full variable domain is GAGVSQSPSNKVTEKGKDVELRCDPISGHTALYWYRQSLGQGLEFLIYFQGNSAPDKSGLPSDRFSAERTGGSVSTLTIQRTQQEDSAVYLCASSVQLGYYEQYFGPGTRLTVT.

The rearrangement uses TRBV7-2 and TRBJ2-7, with 8 bases aligning to TRBD2. After removal of 2 bases from V and 3 bases from J, the junction contained 6 bases not matched to a gene. Germline V CDR1 and CDR2: SGHTA, FQGNSA. CDR3 length equals 15 residues. The CDR3 reads CASSLSAGAFYEQYF. The CDR3 nucleotides read TGTGCCAGCAGCTTATCAGCGGGAGCCTTCTACGAGCAGTACTTC.

CDR3 DNA: TGTGCCAGCAGCCTTCTAGCGGGGAAAATGGATACGCAGTATTTT. Translation gives CASSLLAGKMDTQYF. The rearrangement joins TRBV7-8 to TRBJ2-3; 9 bases agree with TRBD2. The CDR3 covers 15 residues. Germline V gene sequence: CDR1 SGHVS, CDR2 FQNEAQ. V trimming: 5 bases; J trimming: 6 bases; junction bases outside the gene matches: 9. The full variable domain, with the rest looked up from reference TRBV7-8 and TRBJ2-3, is GAGVSQSPRYKVAKRGQDVALRCDPISGHVSLFWYQQALGQGPEFLTYFQNEAQLDKSGLPSDRFFAERPEGSVSTLKIQRTQQEDSAVYLCASSLLAGKMDTQYFGPGTRLTVL.

This clonotype was counted a few times. This chain links TRBV3-1 with TRBJ2-1; 10 bases are shared with TRBD2. V dropped 0 bases and J dropped 7; count of bases not matched to a gene: 6. The length of the CDR3 is 16 residues. Germline CDR1 LGHDT, CDR2 YNNKEL (reference sequence). This chain's CDR3 is CASSQDRIAGGNEQFF. CDR3 nucleotides: TGTGCCAGCAGCCAAGATAGGATAGCGGGAGGAAATGAGCAGTTCTTC.

The J gene is TRBJ1-6, the V gene TRBV29-1; 9 bases are a match to TRBD1. This CDR3 has 16 residues. With V trimmed by 2 bases and J by 3 bases, 5 bases remained unmatched. Germline CDR1 reads SQVTM; CDR2 reads ANQGSEA. Here the CDR3 reads CSVENRTGVYNSPLHF. DNA for the CDR3: TGCAGCGTTGAAAATCGGACAGGGGTCTATAATTCACCCCTCCACTTT.